This TCR beta chain is from a study of cytomegalovirus exposure and HLA in healthy donors. Notes on this clone: Its antigen is unknown.

Despite likely unrecorded immune exposures, the donors were nominally healthy at the time of sampling. Broader study findings: In a later analysis, DRB1 alleles had the most associated TCRs; HLA-C alleles the fewest. The classifier was said to identify cytomegalovirus status with high specificity and sensitivity. The analysis excluded some indistinguishable V segments, including TRBV6-2 and TRBV6-3.

CDR1 is SGHAT, CDR2 FQNNGV, per germline. Trimming shortened V by 0 bases and J by 3 bases, and 9 bases separated the two germline ends. The CDR3 contains 14 residues. With 60 Vbeta and 13 Jbeta primers, the PCR was carried out. Sequencing was performed with immunoSEQ multiplex PCR; in TCRdb, only in-frame clones are kept and a portion is missing. Of about 140,000 clones in the sample, approximately 88% were seen once. Sequenced: PBMCs. The chain uses TRBV11-2 and TRBJ2-7; D might be TRBD1 (6 bases). The sequence was collected from a woman in her thirties or forties in good health and CMV-seronegative. The CDR3 is CASSLEDRLYEQYF. DNA of the CDR3: TGTGCCAGCAGCTTAGAAGACAGGCTCTACGAGCAGTACTTC. Full variable domain (missing parts from reference TRBV11-2 and TRBJ2-7): EAGVAQSPRYKIIEKRQSVAFWCNPISGHATLYWYQQILGQGPKLLIQFQNNGVVDDSQLPKDRFSAERLKGVDSTLKIQPAKLEDSAVYLCASSLEDRLYEQYFGPGTRLTVT.